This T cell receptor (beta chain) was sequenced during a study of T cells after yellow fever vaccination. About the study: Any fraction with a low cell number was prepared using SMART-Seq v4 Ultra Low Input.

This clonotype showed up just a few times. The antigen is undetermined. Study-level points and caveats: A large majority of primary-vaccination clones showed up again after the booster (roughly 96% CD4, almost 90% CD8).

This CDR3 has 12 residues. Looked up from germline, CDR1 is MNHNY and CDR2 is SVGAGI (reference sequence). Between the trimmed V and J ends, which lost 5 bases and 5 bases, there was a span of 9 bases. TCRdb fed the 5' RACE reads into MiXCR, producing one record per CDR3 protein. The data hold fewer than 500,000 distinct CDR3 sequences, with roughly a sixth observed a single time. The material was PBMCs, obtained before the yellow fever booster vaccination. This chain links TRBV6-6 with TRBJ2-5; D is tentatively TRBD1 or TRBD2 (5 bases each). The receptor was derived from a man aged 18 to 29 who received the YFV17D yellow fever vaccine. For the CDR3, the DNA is TGTGCCAGCAGTCGCAGGGAGGAGACCCAGTACTTC. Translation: CASSRREETQYF.